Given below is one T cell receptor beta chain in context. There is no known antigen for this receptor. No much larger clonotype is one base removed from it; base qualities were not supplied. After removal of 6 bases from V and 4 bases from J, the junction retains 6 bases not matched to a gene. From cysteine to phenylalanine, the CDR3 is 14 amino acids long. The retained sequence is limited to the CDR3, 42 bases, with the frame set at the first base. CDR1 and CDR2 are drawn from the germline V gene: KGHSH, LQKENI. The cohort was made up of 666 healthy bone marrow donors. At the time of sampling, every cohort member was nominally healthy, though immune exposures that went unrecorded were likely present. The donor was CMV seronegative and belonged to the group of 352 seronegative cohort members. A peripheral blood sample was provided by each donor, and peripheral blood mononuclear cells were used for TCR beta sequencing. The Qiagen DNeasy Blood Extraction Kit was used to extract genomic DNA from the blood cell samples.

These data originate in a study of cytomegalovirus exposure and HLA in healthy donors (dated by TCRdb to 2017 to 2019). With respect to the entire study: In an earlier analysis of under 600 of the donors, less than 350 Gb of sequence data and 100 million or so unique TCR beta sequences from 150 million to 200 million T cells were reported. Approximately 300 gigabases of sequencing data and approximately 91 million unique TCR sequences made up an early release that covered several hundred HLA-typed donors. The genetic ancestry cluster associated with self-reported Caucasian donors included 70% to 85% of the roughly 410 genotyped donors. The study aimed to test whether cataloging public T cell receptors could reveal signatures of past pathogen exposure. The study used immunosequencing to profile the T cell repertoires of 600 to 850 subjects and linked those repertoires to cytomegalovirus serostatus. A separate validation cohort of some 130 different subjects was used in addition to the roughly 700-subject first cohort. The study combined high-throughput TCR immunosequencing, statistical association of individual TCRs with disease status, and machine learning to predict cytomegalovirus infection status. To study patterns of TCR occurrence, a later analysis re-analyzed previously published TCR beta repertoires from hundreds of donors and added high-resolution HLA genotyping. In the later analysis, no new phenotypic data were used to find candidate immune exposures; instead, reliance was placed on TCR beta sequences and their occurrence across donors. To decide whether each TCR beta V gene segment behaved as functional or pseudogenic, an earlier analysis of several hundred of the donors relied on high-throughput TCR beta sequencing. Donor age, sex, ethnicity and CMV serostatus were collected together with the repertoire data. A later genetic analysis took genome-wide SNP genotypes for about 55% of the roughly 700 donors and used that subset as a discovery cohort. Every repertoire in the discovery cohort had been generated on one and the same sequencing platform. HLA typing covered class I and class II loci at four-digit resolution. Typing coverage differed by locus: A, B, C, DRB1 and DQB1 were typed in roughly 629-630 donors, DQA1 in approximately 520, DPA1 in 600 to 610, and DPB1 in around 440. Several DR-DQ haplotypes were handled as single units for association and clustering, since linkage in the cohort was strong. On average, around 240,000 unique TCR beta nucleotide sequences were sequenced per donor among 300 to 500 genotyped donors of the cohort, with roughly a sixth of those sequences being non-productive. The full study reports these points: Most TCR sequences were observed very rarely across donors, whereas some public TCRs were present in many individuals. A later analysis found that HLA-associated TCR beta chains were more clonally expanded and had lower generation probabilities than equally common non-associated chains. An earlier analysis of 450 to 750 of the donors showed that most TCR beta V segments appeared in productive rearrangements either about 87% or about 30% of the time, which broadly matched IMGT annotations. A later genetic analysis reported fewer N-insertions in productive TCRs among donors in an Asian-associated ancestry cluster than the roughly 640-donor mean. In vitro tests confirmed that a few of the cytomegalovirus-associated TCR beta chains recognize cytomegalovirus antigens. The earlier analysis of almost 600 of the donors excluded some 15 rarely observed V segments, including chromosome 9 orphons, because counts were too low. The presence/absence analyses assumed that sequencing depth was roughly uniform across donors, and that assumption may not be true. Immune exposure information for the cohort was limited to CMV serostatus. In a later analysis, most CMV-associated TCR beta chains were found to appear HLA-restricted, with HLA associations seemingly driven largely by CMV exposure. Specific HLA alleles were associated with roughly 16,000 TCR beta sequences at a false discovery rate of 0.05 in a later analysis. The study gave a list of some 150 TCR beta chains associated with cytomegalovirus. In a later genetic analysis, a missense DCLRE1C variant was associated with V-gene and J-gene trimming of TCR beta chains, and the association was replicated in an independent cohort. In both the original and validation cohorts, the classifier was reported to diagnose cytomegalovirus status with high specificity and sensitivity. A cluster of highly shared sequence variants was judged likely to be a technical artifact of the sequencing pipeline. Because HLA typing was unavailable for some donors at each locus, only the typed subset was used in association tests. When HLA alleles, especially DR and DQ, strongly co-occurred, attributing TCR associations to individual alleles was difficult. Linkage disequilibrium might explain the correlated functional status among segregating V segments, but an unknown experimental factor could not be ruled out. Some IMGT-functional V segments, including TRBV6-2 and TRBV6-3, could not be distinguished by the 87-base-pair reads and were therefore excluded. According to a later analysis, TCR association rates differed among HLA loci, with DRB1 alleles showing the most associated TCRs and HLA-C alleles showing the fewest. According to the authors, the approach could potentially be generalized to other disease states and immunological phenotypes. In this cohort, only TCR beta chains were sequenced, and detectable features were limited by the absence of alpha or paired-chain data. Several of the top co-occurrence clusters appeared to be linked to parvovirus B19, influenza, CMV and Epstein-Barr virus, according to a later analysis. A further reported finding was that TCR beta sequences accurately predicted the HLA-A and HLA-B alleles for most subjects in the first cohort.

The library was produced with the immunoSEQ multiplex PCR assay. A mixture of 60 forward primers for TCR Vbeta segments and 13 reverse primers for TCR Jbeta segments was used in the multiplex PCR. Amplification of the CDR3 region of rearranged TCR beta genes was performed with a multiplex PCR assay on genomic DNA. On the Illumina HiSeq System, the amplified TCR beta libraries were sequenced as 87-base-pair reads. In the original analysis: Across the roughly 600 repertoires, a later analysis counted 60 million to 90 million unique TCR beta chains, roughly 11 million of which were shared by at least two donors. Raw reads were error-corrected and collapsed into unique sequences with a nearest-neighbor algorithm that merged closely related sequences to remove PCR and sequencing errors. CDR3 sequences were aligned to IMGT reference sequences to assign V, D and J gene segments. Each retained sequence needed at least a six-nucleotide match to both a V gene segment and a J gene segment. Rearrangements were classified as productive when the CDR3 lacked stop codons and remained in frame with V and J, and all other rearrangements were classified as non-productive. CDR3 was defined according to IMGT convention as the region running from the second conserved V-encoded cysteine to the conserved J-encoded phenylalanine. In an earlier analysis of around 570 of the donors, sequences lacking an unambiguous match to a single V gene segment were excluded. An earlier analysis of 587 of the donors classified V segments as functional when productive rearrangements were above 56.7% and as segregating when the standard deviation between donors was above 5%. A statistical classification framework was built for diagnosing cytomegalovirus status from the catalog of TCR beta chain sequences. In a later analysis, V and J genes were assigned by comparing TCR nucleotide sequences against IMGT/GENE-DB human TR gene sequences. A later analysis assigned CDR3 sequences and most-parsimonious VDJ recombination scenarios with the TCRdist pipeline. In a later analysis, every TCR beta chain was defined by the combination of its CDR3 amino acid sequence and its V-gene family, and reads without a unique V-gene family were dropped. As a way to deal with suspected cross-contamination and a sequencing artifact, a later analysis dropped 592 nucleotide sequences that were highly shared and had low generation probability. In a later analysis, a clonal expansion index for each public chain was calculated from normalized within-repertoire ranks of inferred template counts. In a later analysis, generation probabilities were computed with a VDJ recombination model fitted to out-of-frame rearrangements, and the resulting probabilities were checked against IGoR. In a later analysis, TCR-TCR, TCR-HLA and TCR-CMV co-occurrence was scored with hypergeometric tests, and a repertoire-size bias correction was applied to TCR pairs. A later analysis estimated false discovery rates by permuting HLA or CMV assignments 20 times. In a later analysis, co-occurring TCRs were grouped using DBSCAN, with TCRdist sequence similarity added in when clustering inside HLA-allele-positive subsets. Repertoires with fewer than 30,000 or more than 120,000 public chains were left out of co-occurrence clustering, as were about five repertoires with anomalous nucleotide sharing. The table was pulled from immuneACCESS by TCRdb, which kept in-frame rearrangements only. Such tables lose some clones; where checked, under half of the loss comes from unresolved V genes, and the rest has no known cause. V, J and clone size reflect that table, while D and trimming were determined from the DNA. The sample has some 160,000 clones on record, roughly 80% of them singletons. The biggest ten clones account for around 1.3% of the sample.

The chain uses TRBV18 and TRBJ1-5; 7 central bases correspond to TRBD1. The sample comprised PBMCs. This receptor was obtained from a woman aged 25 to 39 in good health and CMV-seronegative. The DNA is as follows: TGTGCCAGCTCCAATTCAGGGGGGAATCAGCCCCAGCATTTT. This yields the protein CASSNSGGNQPQHF. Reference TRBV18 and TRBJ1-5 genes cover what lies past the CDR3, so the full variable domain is NAGVMQNPRHLVRRRGQEARLRCSPMKGHSHVYWYRQLPEEGLKFMVYLQKENIIDESGMPKERFSAEFPKEGPSILRIQQVVRGDSAAYFCASSNSGGNQPQHFGDGTRLSIL.